The 26 T cell receptor beta chains listed next were all sequenced from one sample in a study of blood T cell repertoires in COVID-19. Generated by immunoSEQ multiplex PCR, the TCRdb table keeps only in-frame clones and is missing some. The sample shows 190,000 or so clones, just under 85% of them seen only once. The sequenced sample consisted of peripheral blood. The receptors originated from a human donor with acute or convalescent COVID-19. The donor label of this sample is uncertain.

This clone was seen more than once but under ten times. The chain is built from TRBV3-1 (or the pseudogene TRBV3-2) and TRBJ1-2, with 9 bases identical to TRBD1. The V segment lost 4 bases and the J segment 12 bases; nucleotides outside the gene matches: 9. Germline-derived CDR1 and CDR2 are LGHDT and YNNKEL (reference sequence). The CDR3 is made up of 13 amino acids. The CDR3 region is CASSPRDRAFNTF. The CDR3, as DNA: TGTGCCAGCAGCCCACGGGACAGGGCCTTTAACACCTTC.

The chain is built from TRBV19 and TRBJ1-5; TRBD1 agrees at 9 bases. Germline lookup yields CDR1 LNHDA and CDR2 SQIVND (reference sequence). Trimming took 5 bases from V and 3 from J; bases not matched to a gene: 5. CDR3 length: 15 amino acids. Here the CDR3 DNA reads TGTGCCAGTAGTTCCGGGACAGGGAACAATCAGCCCCAGCATTTT. It specifies CASSSGTGNNQPQHF.

This clone was seen once. The rearrangement uses TRBV19 and TRBJ1-1; 7 bases fit TRBD1. The germline V gene has CDR1 LNHDA and CDR2 SQIVND (reference sequence). The length of the CDR3 is 13 residues. V gave up 6 bases and J gave up 6 bases; unmatched junction bases: 7. The CDR3 is CASRKRGQPEAFF. The CDR3 DNA is TGTGCCAGTAGGAAAAGGGGACAGCCTGAAGCTTTCTTT.

This chain joins TRBV7-8 and TRBJ2-4, with D perhaps matching TRBD2 (6 bases). The CDR3 spans 13 residues. V was clipped by 3 bases and J by 15 bases, with 18 bases between them. CDR1 is SGHVS and CDR2 is FQNEAQ in the germline V gene. CDR3 loop: CASSFSGEAVPYF. CDR3 nucleotides: TGTGCCAGCAGCTTCTCGGGGGAGGCCGTACCGTACTTC.

The V gene is TRBV28, the J gene TRBJ1-1; 11 nucleotides align to TRBD1. CDR3 size: 15 residues. Germline V lookup: CDR1 MDHEN, CDR2 SYDVKM. V gave up 6 bases and J gave up 3 bases; unmatched junction bases: 6. DNA of the CDR3: TGTGCCAGCAGGGGACAGGGGGTTGGGGACACTGAAGCTTTCTTT. It codes for CASRGQGVGDTEAFF.

CDR3 DNA: TGTGCCAGTCGCCGGGACAGGTTCACAGATACGCAGTATTTT. Protein sequence: CASRRDRFTDTQYF. The V and J genes are TRBV19 and TRBJ2-3; 8 nucleotides line up with TRBD1. The germline V gene encodes CDR1 LNHDA and CDR2 SQIVND (reference sequence). The length of the CDR3 is 14 residues. The V and J ends lost 8 bases and 2 bases, in that order; junction bases with no gene match: 6.

This clone occurred a few times. CDR3 residues: CASSLGHSYNSPLHF. CDR3 coding DNA: TGTGCCAGCAGCTTGGGACACTCCTATAATTCACCCCTCCACTTT. The rearrangement links TRBV5-4 to TRBJ1-6; D remains unclear. Germline V gene lookup returns CDR1 SGHNT and CDR2 YYREEE (reference sequence). The CDR3 consists of 15 residues. Trimming took off 0 bases at V and 0 bases at J, with 4 bases between the two ends.

The rearrangement joins TRBV7-2 to TRBJ2-5; tentatively, D is TRBD1 (5 bases). This CDR3 spans 14 amino acids. Germline loops: CDR1 SGHTA, CDR2 FQGNSA. V shed 0 bases and J shed 4 bases, with 9 bases lying between them. The CDR3 loop reads CASSLAGPGETQYF. The CDR3 region has the DNA TGTGCCAGCAGCTTAGCGGGGCCGGGAGAGACCCAGTACTTC.

This clone turned up a few times. This chain joins TRBV2 and TRBJ1-5; possibly TRBD1 for D (5 bases). The CDR3 is made up of 13 amino acids. V gave up 0 bases and J gave up 10 bases, with 10 bases separating them. Germline V gene lookup returns CDR1 SNHLY and CDR2 FYNNEI. CDR3 sequence reads: CASSEALQGPQHF. In DNA, the CDR3 is TGTGCCAGCAGTGAAGCGCTTCAGGGTCCCCAGCATTTT.

The chain recombines TRBV2 with TRBJ2-1, with 9 bases that match TRBD1. The length of the CDR3 is 14 residues. Per germline, CDR1 SNHLY and CDR2 FYNNEI. Unmatched junction bases numbered 7, after V lost 6 bases and J lost 7 bases. The CDR3 loop reads CASSENRGRNEQFF. The DNA for the CDR3 is TGTGCCAGCAGCGAAAACAGGGGGCGGAATGAGCAGTTCTTC.

This clone showed up many times. The V and J genes are TRBV9 and TRBJ2-1; 7 nucleotides match TRBD2. Germline CDR1 reads SGDLS; CDR2 reads YYNGEE. The J segment lost 9 bases and the V segment lost 3 bases, leaving 3 bases of the junction unmatched. This CDR3 is built from 12 residues. The CDR3, as DNA: TGTGCCAGCAGCGCTAGCGGCGGTGAGCAGTTCTTC. Its protein is CASSASGGEQFF.

The J gene is TRBJ2-7, the V gene TRBV2, with D maybe TRBD2 (6 bases). Germline values: CDR1 SNHLY, CDR2 FYNNEI. Trimming stripped 6 bases from V and 6 bases from J, with 15 bases between. CDR3 length equals 13 residues. This chain's CDR3 is CASRESEGPEQYF. In DNA form, the CDR3 reads TGTGCCAGCAGAGAATCGGAGGGGCCCGAGCAGTACTTC. Drawing the rest from reference TRBV2 and TRBJ2-7, the complete variable domain is EPEVTQTPSHQVTQMGQEVILRCVPISNHLYFYWYRQILGQKVEFLVSFYNNEISEKSEIFDDQFSVERPDGSNFTLKIRSTKLEDSAMYFCASRESEGPEQYFGPGTRLTVT.

V is TRBV28 and J is TRBJ2-2, with D unresolved. CDR3 size: 14 residues. Between the trimmed V and J ends, which lost 4 bases and 5 bases, there was a span of 11 bases. Germline CDR1 is MDHEN and CDR2 is SYDVKM. The CDR3, as DNA: TGTGCCAGCAGTTCAGTTAACCCGACCGGGGAGCTGTTTTTT. Translated, it gives CASSSVNPTGELFF.

The rearrangement links TRBV14 to TRBJ1-6; the D gene is possibly TRBD1 (6 bases). V shed 3 bases and J shed 7 bases, with 7 bases lying between them. The V gene's germline CDR1 is SGHDN and CDR2 FVKESK. The CDR3 runs to 13 residues. As DNA, the CDR3 is TGTGCCAGCAGCCAGCAGGGGAATTCACCCCTCCACTTT. This sequence encodes CASSQQGNSPLHF.

This chain links TRBV7-2 with TRBJ2-3; no clear D. CDR3 length: 12 amino acids. The germline V gene encodes CDR1 SGHTA and CDR2 FQGNSA. Trimming left V 6 bases short and J 2 bases short, with 6 bases between. CDR3 sequence: CASRISTDTQYF. The CDR3 coding sequence is TGTGCCAGCAGAATATCCACAGATACGCAGTATTTT.

The chain carries TRBV6-2 or TRBV6-3 and TRBJ2-4; 10 bases match TRBD1. After removal of 5 bases from V and 1 base from J, the junction contained 8 bases not matched to a gene. Germline-derived CDR1 and CDR2 are MNHEY and SVGEGT. The CDR3 spans 17 residues. CDR3 protein: CASSKSGQGLAKNIQYF. CDR3 DNA sequence: TGTGCCAGCAGTAAATCGGGACAGGGGTTGGCCAAAAACATTCAGTACTTC.

V usage is TRBV4-3 and J usage is TRBJ2-6, with 7 bases identical to TRBD1. Germline lookup yields CDR1 LGHNA and CDR2 YSLEER. Losses at the gene ends were 2 bases for V and 0 bases for J; bases not matched to a gene: 10. The CDR3 runs to 19 residues. The CDR3 bases are TGCGCCAGCAGCCAAAGATGGACAGGCGCGAACTCTGGGGCCAACGTCCTGACTTTC. Amino acid sequence: CASSQRWTGANSGANVLTF.

This clone was picked up a small number of times. The V gene is TRBV24-1, the J gene TRBJ2-2; TRBD2 agrees at 14 bases. Per germline, CDR1 KGHDR and CDR2 SFDVKD. The CDR3 is 22 amino acids. J gave up 1 base and V 2 bases, and 14 bases lay outside the gene matches. CDR3 nucleotides: TGTGCCACCAGTGATTCCATTGGGACTAGCGGGAGACCGGGCGGGAACACCGGGGAGCTGTTTTTT. Amino acids: CATSDSIGTSGRPGGNTGELFF.

The CDR3 nucleotides read TGTGCCAGCAGCTTAGCTAGCGGGAACGAGCAGTACTTC. It encodes CASSLASGNEQYF. The chain carries TRBV7-2 and TRBJ2-7; TRBD2 matches at 8 bases. This CDR3 region has 13 residues. CDR1 is SGHTA and CDR2 is FQGNSA in the germline V gene. The V and J ends lost 0 bases and 5 bases, in that order; junction bases with no gene match: 0.

This rearrangement joins TRBV14 to TRBJ1-1; D gene ambiguous. The germline gives CDR1 SGHDN, CDR2 FVKESK. CDR3 size: 13 residues. Between the trimmed V and J ends, which lost 4 bases and 5 bases, there was a span of 11 bases. DNA of the CDR3: TGTGCCAGCAGCCTAGGGAGGCGAACTGAAGCTTTCTTT. Its translation: CASSLGRRTEAFF.

The chain recombines TRBV5-1 with TRBJ2-7, with unresolved D. V lost 2 bases, J lost 3 bases, and 9 bases lay in between. Germline V gene data show CDR1 as SGHRS and CDR2 as YFSETQ. This CDR3 comprises 13 residues. The chain's CDR3 is CASSFRPYYEQYF. CDR3 DNA: TGCGCCAGCAGCTTCCGTCCGTACTACGAGCAGTACTTC. Combining the CDR3 with reference TRBV5-1 and TRBJ2-7 gives the whole variable domain KAGVTQTPRYLIKTRGQQVTLSCSPISGHRSVSWYQQTPGQGLQFLFEYFSETQRNKGNFPGRFSGRQFSNSRSEMNVSTLELGDSALYLCASSFRPYYEQYFGPGTRLTVT.

The chain is built from TRBV18 and TRBJ1-5; TRBD1 matches at 7 bases. From germline, CDR1 is KGHSH and CDR2 LQKENI. The CDR3 sequence is 16 residues long. The V and J ends lost 3 bases and 3 bases, in that order; junction bases with no gene match: 8. In nucleotides, the CDR3 is TGTGCCAGCTCACCGGGACAGATAGACTCCAATCAGCCCCAGCATTTT. Translation: CASSPGQIDSNQPQHF.

The CDR3 reads CASSRTGGVYEQYF. In DNA form, the CDR3 reads TGCGCCAGCAGCCGAACAGGGGGCGTCTACGAGCAGTACTTC. The rearrangement uses TRBV5-1 and TRBJ2-7, with 9 bases fitting TRBD1. V was clipped by 4 bases and J by 3 bases; unmatched bases: 5. The CDR3 contains 14 residues. Germline V CDR1 and CDR2: SGHRS, YFSETQ.

This clone was picked up one time. V and J are TRBV15 and TRBJ2-6, with D possibly being TRBD2 (5 bases). Germline CDR1 is LNHNV and CDR2 is YYDKDF (reference sequence). The CDR3 contains 20 residues. V lost 0 bases and J 1 base, leaving 19 bases between the germline ends. The DNA for the CDR3 is TGTGCCACCAGCAGAGATGGAGGCAGTACGTCCTCATCTGGGGCCAACGTCCTGACTTTC. This codes for CATSRDGGSTSSSGANVLTF. Full variable domain (outside the CDR3, taken from reference TRBV15 and TRBJ2-6): DAMVIQNPRYQVTQFGKPVTLSCSQTLNHNVMYWYQQKSSQAPKLLFHYYDKDFNNEADTPDNFQSRRPNTSFCFLDIRSPGLGDTAMYLCATSRDGGSTSSSGANVLTFGAGSRLTVL.

This clone occurred once. V usage is TRBV19 and J usage is TRBJ1-2; 7 positions match TRBD1. Germline V gene sequence: CDR1 LNHDA, CDR2 SQIVND (reference sequence). With 9 bases clipped from V and 5 bases from J, the junction kept 18 bases outside the gene matches. This CDR3 has 16 amino acids. This chain's CDR3 is CASNYNGQGVKYGYTF. CDR3 sequence (DNA): TGTGCCAGCAACTACAATGGGCAGGGGGTAAAGTATGGCTACACCTTC.

In its sample, this clone was seen once. V and J are TRBV27 and TRBJ2-7; TRBD2 might be the D (5 bases). The CDR3 has 15 residues. V lost 6 bases to trimming and J lost 2 bases, with 17 bases between them. CDR1 is MNHEY and CDR2 is SMNVEV in the germline V gene (reference sequence). This chain's CDR3 is CASSLREGSPYEQYF. CDR3 sequence (DNA): TGTGCCAGCAGCCTCCGAGAGGGATCCCCCTACGAGCAGTACTTC.